This TCR beta chain was retrieved from a study of shared clonotypes between healthy human individuals. Overall study findings and caveats: Among a handful of donors, approximately 5% of naive CD4 clonotypes were found in common. Naive subsets, compared against memory subsets, generally had larger estimated richness values.

Assay used: immunoSEQ multiplex PCR; TCRdb lists only in-frame clones, some missing. The sample has hundreds of thousands of clones, roughly 95% seen once; the top ten hold 0.11%. Positive CCR7 selection of CD45RO-negative cells yielded the naive CD8 cells, and terminally differentiated effector memory CD45RA+ cells were excluded. Every donor was a Caucasian adult from Nashville, Tennessee. CDR1 and CDR2 from the germline V gene are SEHNR and FQNEAQ (reference sequence). The V gene lost 5 bases and the J gene lost 6 bases, with 11 bases spanning the gap. This CDR3 is 13 amino acids long. A note on this clone: Antigen: not known. This same CDR3 is encoded by further DNA sequences in the sample.

Material for sequencing was naive CD8+ T cells sorted from blood. The rearrangement joins TRBV7-9 to TRBJ2-1; D remains ambiguous. The TCR sequence derives from a woman in her twenties or thirties in good health. The CDR3 sequence is CASSPPRVNEQFF. The CDR3 DNA follows: TGTGCCAGCAGCCCCCCACGGGTCAATGAGCAGTTCTTC. The full variable domain, its missing parts supplied by reference TRBV7-9 and TRBJ2-1, is DTGVSQNPRHKITKRGQNVTFRCDPISEHNRLYWYRQTLGQGPEFLTYFQNEAQLEKSRLLSDRFSAERPKGSFSTLEIQRTEQGDSAMYLCASSPPRVNEQFFGPGTRLTVL.